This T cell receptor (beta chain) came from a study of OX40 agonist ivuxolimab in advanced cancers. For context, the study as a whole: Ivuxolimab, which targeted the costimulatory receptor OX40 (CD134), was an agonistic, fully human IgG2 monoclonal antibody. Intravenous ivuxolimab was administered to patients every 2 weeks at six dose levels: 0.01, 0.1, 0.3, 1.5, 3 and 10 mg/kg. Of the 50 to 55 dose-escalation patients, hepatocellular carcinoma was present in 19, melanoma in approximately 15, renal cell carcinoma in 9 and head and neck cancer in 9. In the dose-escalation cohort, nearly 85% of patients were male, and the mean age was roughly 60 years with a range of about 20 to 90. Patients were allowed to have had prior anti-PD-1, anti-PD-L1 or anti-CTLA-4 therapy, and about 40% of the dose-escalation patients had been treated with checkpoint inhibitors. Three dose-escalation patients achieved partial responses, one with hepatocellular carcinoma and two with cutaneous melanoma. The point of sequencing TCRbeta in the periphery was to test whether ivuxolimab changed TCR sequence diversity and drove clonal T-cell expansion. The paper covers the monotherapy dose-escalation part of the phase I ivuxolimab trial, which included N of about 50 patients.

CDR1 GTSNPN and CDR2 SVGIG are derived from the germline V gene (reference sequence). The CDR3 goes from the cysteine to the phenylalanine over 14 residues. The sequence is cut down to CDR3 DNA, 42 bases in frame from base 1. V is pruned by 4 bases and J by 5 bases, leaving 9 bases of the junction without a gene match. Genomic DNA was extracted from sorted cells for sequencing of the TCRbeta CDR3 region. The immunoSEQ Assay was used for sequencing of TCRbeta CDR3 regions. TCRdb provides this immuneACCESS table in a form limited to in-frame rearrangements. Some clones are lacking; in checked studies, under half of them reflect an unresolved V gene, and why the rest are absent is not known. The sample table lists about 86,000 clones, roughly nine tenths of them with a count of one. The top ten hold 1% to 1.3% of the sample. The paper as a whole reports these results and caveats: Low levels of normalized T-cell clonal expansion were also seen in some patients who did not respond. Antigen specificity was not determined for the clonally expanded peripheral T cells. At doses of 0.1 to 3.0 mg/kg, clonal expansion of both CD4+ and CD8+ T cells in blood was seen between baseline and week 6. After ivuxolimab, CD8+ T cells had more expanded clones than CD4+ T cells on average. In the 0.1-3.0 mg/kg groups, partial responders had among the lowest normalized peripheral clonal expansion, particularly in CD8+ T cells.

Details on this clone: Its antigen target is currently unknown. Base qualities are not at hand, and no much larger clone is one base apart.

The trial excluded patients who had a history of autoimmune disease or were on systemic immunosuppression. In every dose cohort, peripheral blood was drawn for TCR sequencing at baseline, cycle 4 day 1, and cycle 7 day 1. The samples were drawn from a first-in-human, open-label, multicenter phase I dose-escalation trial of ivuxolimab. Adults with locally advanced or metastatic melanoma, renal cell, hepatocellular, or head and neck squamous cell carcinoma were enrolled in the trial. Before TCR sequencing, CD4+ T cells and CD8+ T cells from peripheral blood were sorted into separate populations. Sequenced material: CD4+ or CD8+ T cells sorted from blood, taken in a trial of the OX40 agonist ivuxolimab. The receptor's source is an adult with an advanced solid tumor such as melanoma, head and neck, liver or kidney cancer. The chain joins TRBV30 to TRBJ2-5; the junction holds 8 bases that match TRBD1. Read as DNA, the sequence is TGTGCCTGGAAACATTCAGGGGGCTTGGAGACCCAGTACTTC. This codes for CAWKHSGGLETQYF.